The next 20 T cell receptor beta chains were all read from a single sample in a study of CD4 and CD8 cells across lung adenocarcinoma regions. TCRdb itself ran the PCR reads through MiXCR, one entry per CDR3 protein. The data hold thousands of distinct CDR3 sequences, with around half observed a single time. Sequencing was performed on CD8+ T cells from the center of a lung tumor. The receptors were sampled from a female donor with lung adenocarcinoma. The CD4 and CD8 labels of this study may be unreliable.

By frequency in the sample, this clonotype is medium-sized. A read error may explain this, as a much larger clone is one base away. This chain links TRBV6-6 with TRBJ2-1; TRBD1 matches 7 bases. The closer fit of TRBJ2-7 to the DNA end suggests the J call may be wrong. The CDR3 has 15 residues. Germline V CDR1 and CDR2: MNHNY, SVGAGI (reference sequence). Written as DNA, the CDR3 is TGTGCCAGCAGTAGGGGAACAGGGGCATACAATGAGCAGTACTTC. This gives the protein CASSRGTGAYNEQYF.

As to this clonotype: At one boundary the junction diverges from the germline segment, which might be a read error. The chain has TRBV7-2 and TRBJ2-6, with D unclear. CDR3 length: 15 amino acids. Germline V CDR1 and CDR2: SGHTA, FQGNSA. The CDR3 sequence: CASSFEHPGSYVLTF. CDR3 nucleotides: TGTGCCAGCAGCTTTGAACACCCTGGGTCCTACGTGCTGACCTTC.

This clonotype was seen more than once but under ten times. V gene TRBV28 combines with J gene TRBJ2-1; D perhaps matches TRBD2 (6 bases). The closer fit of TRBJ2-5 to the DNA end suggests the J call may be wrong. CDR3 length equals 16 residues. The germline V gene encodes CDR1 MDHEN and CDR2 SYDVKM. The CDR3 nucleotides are TGTGCCAGCAGTTTCGTAGGCGGGAATCGTCGGGAGACCCAGTACTTC. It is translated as CASSFVGGNRRETQYF.

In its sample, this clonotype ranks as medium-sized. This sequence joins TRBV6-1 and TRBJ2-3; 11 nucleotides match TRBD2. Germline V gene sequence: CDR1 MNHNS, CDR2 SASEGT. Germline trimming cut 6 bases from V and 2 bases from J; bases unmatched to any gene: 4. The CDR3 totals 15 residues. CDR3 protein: CASSSLAGDTDTQYF. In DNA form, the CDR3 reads TGTGCCAGCAGCTCACTAGCGGGGGACACAGATACGCAGTATTTT.

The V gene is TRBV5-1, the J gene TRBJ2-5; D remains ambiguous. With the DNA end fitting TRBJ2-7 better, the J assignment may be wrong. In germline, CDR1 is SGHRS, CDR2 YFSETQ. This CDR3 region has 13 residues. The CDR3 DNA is TGCGCCAGCAGCCGTGACATCAACTACGAGCAGTACTTC. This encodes CASSRDINYEQYF.

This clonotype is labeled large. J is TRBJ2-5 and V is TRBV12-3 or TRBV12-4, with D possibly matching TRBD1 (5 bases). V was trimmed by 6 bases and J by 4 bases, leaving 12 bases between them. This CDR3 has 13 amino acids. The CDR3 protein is CASRQVILETQYF. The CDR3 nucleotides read TGTGCCAGCAGACAGGTTATCTTAGAGACCCAGTACTTC.

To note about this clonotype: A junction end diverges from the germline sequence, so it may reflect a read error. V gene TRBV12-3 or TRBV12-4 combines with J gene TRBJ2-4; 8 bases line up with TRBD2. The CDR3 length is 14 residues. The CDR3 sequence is CPGTGGGAKDMQYF. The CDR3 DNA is TGCCCCGGCACGGGGGGGGGTGCCAAAGACATGCAGTATTTC.

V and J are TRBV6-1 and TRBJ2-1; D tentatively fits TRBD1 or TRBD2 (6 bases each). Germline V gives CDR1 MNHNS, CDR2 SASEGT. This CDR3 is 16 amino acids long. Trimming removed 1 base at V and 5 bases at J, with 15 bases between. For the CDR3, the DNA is TGTGCCAGCAGTGAAGTTGCCGGAGGGGGGAACAATGAGCAGTTCTTC. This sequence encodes CASSEVAGGGNNEQFF.

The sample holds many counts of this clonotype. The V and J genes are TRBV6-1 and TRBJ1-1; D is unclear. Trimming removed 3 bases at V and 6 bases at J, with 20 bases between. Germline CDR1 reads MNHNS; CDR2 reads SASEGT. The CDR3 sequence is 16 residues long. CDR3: CASSDLYGFGSAEAFF. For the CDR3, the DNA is TGTGCCAGCAGTGATTTATATGGTTTTGGCAGCGCTGAAGCTTTCTTT.

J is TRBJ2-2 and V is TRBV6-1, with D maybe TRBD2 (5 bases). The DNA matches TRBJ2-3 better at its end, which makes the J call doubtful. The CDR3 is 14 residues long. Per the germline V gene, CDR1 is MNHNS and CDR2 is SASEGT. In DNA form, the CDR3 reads TGTGCCAGCAGTGGGACTCCCGTAACCGGTGCGCAGTATTTT. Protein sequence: CASSGTPVTGAQYF.

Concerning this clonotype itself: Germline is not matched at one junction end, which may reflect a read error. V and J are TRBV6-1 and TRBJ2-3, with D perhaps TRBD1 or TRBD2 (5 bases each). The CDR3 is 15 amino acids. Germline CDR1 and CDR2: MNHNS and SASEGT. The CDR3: CASASGGDGKDTQYF. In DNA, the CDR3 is TGTGCCAGCGCCTCGGGTGGGGACGGTAAAGACACGCAGTATTTC.

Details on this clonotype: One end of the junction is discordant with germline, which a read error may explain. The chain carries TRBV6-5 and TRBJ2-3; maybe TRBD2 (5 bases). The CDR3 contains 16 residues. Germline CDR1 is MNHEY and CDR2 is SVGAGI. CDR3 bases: TGTGCCAGCAGTTACTCTCCCGGGCCTAGCACAGAGACCCAGTATTTC. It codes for CASSYSPGPSTETQYF.

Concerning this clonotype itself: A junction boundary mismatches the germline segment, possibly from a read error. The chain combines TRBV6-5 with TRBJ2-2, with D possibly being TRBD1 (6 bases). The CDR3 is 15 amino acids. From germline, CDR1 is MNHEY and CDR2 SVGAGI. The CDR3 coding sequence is TGTGCCAGCAGTTACTCGAGCCAGGGGAACGAGGAGCTGTATTTT. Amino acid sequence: CASSYSSQGNEELYF.

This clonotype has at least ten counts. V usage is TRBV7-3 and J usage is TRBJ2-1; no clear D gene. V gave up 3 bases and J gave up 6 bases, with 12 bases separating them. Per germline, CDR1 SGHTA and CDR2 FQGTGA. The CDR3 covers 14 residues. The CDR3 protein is CASSFGSQSNEQFF. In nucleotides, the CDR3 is TGTGCCAGCAGCTTTGGTAGCCAGTCCAATGAGCAGTTCTTC.

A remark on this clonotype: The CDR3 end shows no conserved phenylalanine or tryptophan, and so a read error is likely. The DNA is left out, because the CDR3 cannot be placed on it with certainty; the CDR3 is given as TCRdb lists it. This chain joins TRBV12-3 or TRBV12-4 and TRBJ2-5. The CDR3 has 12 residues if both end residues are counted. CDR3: CASSLIQETQHS.

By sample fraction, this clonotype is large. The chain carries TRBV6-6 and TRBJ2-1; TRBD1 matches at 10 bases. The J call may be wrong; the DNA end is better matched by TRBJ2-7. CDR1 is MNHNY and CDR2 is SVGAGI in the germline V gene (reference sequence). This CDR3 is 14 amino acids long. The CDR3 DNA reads TGTGCCGGGGGACGGGACAGGGGTTCCTACGAGCAGTACTTC. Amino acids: CAGGRDRGSYEQYF.

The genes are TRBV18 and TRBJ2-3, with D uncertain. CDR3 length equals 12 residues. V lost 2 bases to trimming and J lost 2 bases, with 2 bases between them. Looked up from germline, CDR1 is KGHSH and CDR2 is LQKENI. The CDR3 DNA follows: TGTGCCAGCTCACCAGTCACAGATACGCAGTATTTT. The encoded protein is CASSPVTDTQYF.

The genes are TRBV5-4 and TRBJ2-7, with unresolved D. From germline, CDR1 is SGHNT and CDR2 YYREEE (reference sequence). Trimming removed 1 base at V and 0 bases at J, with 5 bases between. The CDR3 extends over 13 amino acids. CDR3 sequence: CASSLWGSYEQYF. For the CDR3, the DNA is TGTGCCAGCAGCTTGTGGGGCTCCTACGAGCAGTACTTC.

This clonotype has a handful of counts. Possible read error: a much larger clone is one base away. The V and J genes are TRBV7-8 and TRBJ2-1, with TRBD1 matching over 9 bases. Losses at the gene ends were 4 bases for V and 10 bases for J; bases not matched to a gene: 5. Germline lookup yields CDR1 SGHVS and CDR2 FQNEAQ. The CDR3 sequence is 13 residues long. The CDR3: CASSWDRAYEQFF. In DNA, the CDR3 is TGTGCCAGCAGCTGGGACAGGGCCTACGAGCAGTTCTTC. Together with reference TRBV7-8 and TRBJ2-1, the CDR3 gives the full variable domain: GAGVSQSPRYKVAKRGQDVALRCDPISGHVSLFWYQQALGQGPEFLTYFQNEAQLDKSGLPSDRFFAERPEGSVSTLKIQRTQQEDSAVYLCASSWDRAYEQFFGPGTRLTVL.

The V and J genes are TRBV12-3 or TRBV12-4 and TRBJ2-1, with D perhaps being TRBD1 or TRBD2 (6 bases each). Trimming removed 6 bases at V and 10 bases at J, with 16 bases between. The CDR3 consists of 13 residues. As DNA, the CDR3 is TGTGCCAGCAGCCGATCGGGGGCGGAGGAGCAGTTCTTC. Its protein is CASSRSGAEEQFF.